The clone carrying this T cell receptor (beta chain) came up a few times. Profiling relied on immunoSEQ multiplex PCR, and the TCRdb table lists in-frame clones only, not all of them. There are 200,000 to 250,000 clones in the sample; 75% to 85% occur only once, and about 1.3% lies in the top ten. The sample originates from a study of blood T cell repertoires in COVID-19. Sequencing was done on a sample of peripheral blood. This sequence was found in a woman aged 25 to 39 with COVID-19, enrolled during active disease.

CDR3 sequence: CASSLVGGGRTEAFF. The DNA of the CDR3 is TGTGCCAGCAGCTTAGTAGGAGGGGGCCGCACTGAAGCTTTCTTT. This rearrangement joins TRBV11-2 to TRBJ1-1, with 7 positions matching TRBD1. Trimming took 1 base from V and 4 from J; bases not matched to a gene: 6. Germline V gives CDR1 SGHAT, CDR2 FQNNGV. There are 15 residues in the CDR3.